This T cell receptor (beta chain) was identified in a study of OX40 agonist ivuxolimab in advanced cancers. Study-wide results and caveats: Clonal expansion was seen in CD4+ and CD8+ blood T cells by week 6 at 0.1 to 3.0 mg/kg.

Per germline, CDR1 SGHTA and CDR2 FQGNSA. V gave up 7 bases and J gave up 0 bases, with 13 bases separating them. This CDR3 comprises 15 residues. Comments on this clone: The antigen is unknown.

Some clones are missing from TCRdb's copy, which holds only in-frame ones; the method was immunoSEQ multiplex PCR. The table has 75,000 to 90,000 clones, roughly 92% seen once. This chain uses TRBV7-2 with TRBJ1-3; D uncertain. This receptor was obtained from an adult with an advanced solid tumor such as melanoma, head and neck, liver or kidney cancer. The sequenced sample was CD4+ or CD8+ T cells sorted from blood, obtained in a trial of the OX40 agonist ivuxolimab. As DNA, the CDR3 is TGTGCCAGCACCCATGAGTCAGTCTCTGGAAACACCATATATTTT. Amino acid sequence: CASTHESVSGNTIYF.